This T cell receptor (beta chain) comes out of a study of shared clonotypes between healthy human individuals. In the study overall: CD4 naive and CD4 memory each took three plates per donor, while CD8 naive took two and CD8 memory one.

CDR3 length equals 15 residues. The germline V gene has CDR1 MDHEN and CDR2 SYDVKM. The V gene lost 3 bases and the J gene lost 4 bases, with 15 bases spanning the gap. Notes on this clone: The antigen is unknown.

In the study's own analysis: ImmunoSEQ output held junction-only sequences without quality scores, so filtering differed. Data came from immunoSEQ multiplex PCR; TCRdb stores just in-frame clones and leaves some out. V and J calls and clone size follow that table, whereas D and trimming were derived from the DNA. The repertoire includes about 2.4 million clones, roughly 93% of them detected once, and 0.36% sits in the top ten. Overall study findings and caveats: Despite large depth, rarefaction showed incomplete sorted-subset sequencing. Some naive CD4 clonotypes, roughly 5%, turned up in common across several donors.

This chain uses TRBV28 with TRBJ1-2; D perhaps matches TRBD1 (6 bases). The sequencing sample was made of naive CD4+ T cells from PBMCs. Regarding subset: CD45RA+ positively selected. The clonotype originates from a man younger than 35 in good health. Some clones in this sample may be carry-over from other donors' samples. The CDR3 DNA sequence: TGTGCCAGCAGTTTGTCCCGGGGGCGTCGCTATGGCTACACCTTC. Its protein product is CASSLSRGRRYGYTF.